The next 16 T cell receptor beta chains were all read from a single sample in a study of T-cell memory formation after mild COVID-19. TCRdb ran MiXCR on the 5' RACE reads and lists one entry per CDR3 protein. The repertoire consists of roughly 200,000 distinct CDR3 sequences, with over 20% occurring once and the leading ten covering under 30%. Sequenced material: PBMCs or a T cell subset sorted from them (not recorded which). The receptor set was obtained from an adult woman who had mild COVID-19 (a few samples of this study predate the infection). Cell type and time point are not known.

A few counts support this clonotype. The chain has TRBV7-9 and TRBJ2-2, with D tentatively TRBD2 (6 bases). Germline-derived CDR1 and CDR2 are SEHNR and FQNEAQ (reference sequence). This CDR3 comprises 15 residues. V lost 5 bases to trimming and J lost 5 bases, with 15 bases between them. The CDR3 region has the DNA TGTGCCAGCAGCGCCGCCGGGGGTCGGACCGGGGAGCTGTTTTTT. Protein: CASSAAGGRTGELFF.

The chain is built from TRBV27 and TRBJ2-1; 7 bases align to TRBD2. Losses at the gene ends were 2 bases for V and 4 bases for J; bases not matched to a gene: 8. The CDR3 has 16 amino acids. The germline CDR1 and CDR2 sequences are MNHEY and SMNVEV (reference sequence). Here the CDR3 DNA reads TGTGCCAGCAGTTTACGCGGCCTAGCGGTTTACAATGAGCAGTTCTTC. Translation: CASSLRGLAVYNEQFF.

This rearrangement joins TRBV7-9 to TRBJ1-2; unclear D gene. Germline CDR1 is SEHNR and CDR2 is FQNEAQ (reference sequence). This CDR3 comprises 10 residues. V was cut by 10 bases and J by 6 bases, with 9 bases left in between. This CDR3 is CATGPDGYTF. DNA for the CDR3: TGTGCCACCGGGCCGGATGGCTACACCTTC. Full variable domain (remainder filled in from reference TRBV7-9 and TRBJ1-2): DTGVSQNPRHKITKRGQNVTFRCDPISEHNRLYWYRQTLGQGPEFLTYFQNEAQLEKSRLLSDRFSAERPKGSFSTLEIQRTEQGDSAMYLCATGPDGYTFGSGTRLTVV.

This clonotype was seen a handful of times. The V gene is TRBV4-1, the J gene TRBJ1-1; D unresolved. V was clipped by 0 bases and J by 1 base, with 6 bases between them. The CDR3 spans 14 residues. Germline CDR1 MGHRA, CDR2 YSYEKL. The CDR3 coding sequence is TGCGCCAGCAGCCAAGATTCCCGGAACACTGAAGCTTTCTTT. This gives the protein CASSQDSRNTEAFF.

This clonotype was counted only a few times. The genes are TRBV6-5 and TRBJ2-5, with 7 positions matching TRBD2. This CDR3 has 15 residues. Per the germline V gene, CDR1 is MNHEY and CDR2 is SVGAGI. V was clipped by 5 bases and J by 1 base; unmatched bases: 7. CDR3: CASSLSGAPQETQYF. For the CDR3, the DNA is TGTGCCAGCAGTCTAAGCGGGGCCCCCCAAGAGACCCAGTACTTC.

This clonotype was observed at least ten times. The chain combines TRBV27 with TRBJ2-1, with 13 bases fitting TRBD2. This CDR3 region has 17 residues. Looked up from germline, CDR1 is MNHEY and CDR2 is SMNVEV (reference sequence). V lost 5 bases, J lost 5 bases, and 9 bases stayed unmatched. The CDR3: CASSPTSGGLRDNEQFF. The DNA for the CDR3 is TGTGCCAGCAGTCCGACTAGCGGGGGGCTACGTGACAATGAGCAGTTCTTC.

This chain joins TRBV4-2 and TRBJ2-4, with 14 bases lining up with TRBD2. Trimming removed 0 bases from V and 4 bases from J; junction bases left unmatched: 5. This CDR3 has 18 residues. From germline, CDR1 is LGHNA and CDR2 YNFKEQ. CDR3 protein: CASSQDLRTSGGKNIQYF. CDR3 coding DNA: TGTGCCAGCAGCCAAGATCTCCGGACTAGCGGGGGGAAAAACATTCAGTACTTC.

For this clonotype: This sequence may be a read error, since a much larger clone differs from it by one base. CDR3 sequence reads: CASSSTVNTEAFF. In DNA form, the CDR3 reads TGTGCCAGCAGTTCGACGGTGAACACTGAAGCTTTCTTT. The rearrangement uses TRBV6-5 and TRBJ1-1; D ambiguous. The CDR3 has 13 amino acids. Germline V gene lookup returns CDR1 MNHEY and CDR2 SVGAGI. Trimming left V 4 bases short and J 0 bases short, with 6 bases between.

This clonotype occurred a few times. This chain links TRBV5-1 with TRBJ1-2, with D possibly matching TRBD1 (5 bases). The CDR3 totals 15 residues. Germline CDR1 is SGHRS and CDR2 is YFSETQ. V was cut by 3 bases and J by 0 bases, with 12 bases left in between. In DNA, the CDR3 is TGCGCCAGCAGCTCCCGCGGGGCGACTAACTATGGCTACACCTTC. It encodes CASSSRGATNYGYTF.

This clonotype came up many times. The chain couples TRBV7-9 to TRBJ2-1; D is possibly TRBD2 (6 bases). The germline CDR1 and CDR2 sequences are SEHNR and FQNEAQ (reference sequence). The CDR3 runs to 13 residues. Between the trimmed V and J ends, which lost 0 bases and 10 bases, there was a span of 10 bases. The CDR3 DNA is TGTGCCAGCAGCTTAGCTGCAAGCGGGGAGCAGTTCTTC. As protein: CASSLAASGEQFF.

The chain uses TRBV30 and TRBJ2-7, with TRBD2 matching over 9 bases. Trimming cost V 0 bases and J 3 bases; bases outside gene matches: 3. CDR3 length equals 14 residues. Germline-derived CDR1 and CDR2 are GTSNPN and SVGIG (reference sequence). CDR3 amino acids: CAWSVVSGSYEQYF. CDR3 sequence (DNA): TGTGCCTGGAGTGTGGTTAGCGGGAGCTACGAGCAGTACTTC.

The V call is TRBV6-5, the J call TRBJ2-3; 13 bases match TRBD2. With V trimmed by 2 bases and J by 14 bases, 7 bases remained unmatched. This CDR3 has 14 residues. Germline V gene lookup returns CDR1 MNHEY and CDR2 SVGAGI. DNA of the CDR3: TGTGCCAGCAGTTACAGCACTAGCGGGGGGGCCTGGTATTTT. The encoded protein is CASSYSTSGGAWYF.

With regard to this clonotype: The junction departs from the called germline gene at one end, perhaps through a read error. This sequence joins TRBV11-2 and TRBJ2-1; a weak D match, TRBD2 (6 bases). This CDR3 has 14 residues. Germline assignment: CDR1 SGHAT and CDR2 FQNNGV. The CDR3 protein is CAGSLGGDYNEQFF. CDR3 coding DNA: TGTGCCGGCAGCTTAGGCGGGGACTACAATGAGCAGTTCTTC.

The V call is TRBV10-2, the J call TRBJ2-5, with 11 positions matching TRBD1. CDR3 length: 17 amino acids. After removal of 5 bases from V and 1 base from J, the junction contained 9 bases not matched to a gene. Per the germline V gene, CDR1 is WSHSY and CDR2 is SAAADI. CDR3 protein: CASSHLRDRGSQETQYF. The CDR3 nucleotides are TGCGCCAGCAGTCACCTCCGGGACAGGGGGAGCCAAGAGACCCAGTACTTC.

This clonotype was seen more than once but under ten times. The V gene is TRBV5-4, the J gene TRBJ1-2, with 7 bases fitting TRBD1. CDR1 is SGHNT and CDR2 is YYREEE in the germline V gene (reference sequence). V gave up 1 base and J gave up 6 bases; unmatched junction bases: 6. The CDR3 consists of 14 residues. CDR3 region: CASSLKGQLHGYTF. CDR3 nucleotides: TGTGCCAGCAGCTTGAAGGGACAGCTCCATGGCTACACCTTC. The full variable domain, rest sourced from reference TRBV5-4 and TRBJ1-2, is ETGVTQSPTHLIKTRGQQVTLRCSSQSGHNTVSWYQQALGQGPQFIFQYYREEENGRGNFPPRFSGLQFPNYSSELNVNALELDDSALYLCASSLKGQLHGYTFGSGTRLTVV.

The chain employs TRBV5-1 and TRBJ2-7; D could derive from TRBD1 or TRBD2 (5 bases each). CDR3 length equals 15 residues. V was shortened by 2 bases and J by 3 bases, with 15 bases between the two germline ends. Germline values: CDR1 SGHRS, CDR2 YFSETQ. CDR3 nucleotide sequence: TGCGCCAGCAGCTTAAAATGGGACGGGAACTACGAGCAGTACTTC. Translated, it gives CASSLKWDGNYEQYF.